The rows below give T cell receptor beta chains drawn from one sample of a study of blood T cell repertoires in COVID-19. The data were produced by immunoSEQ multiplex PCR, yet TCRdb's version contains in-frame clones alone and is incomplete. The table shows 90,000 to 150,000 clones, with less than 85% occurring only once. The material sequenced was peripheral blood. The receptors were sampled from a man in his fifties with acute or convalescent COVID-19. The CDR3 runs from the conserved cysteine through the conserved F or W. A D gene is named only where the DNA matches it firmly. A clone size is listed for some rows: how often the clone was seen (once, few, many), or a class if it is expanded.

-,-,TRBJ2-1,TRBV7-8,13,CASSFSSYNEQFF,TGTGCCAGCAGCTTCAGCTCCTACAATGAGCAGTTCTTC
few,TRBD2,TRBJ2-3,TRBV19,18,CASSMMREVRPFTDTQYF,TGTGCCAGTAGTATGATGCGGGAGGTGAGGCCTTTCACAGATACGCAGTATTTT
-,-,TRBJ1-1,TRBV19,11,CASSIAGWTFF,TGTGCCAGTAGTATTGCAGGGTGGACTTTCTTT
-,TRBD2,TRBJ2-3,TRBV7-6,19,CASSLRLAGGPIDPDTQYF,TGTGCCAGCAGCTTACGACTAGCGGGGGGACCTATTGACCCAGATACGCAGTATTTT
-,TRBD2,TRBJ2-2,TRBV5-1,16,CASSILAGGNTGELFF,TGCGCCAGCTCCATTCTAGCGGGGGGGAACACCGGGGAGCTGTTTTTT
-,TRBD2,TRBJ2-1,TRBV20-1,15,CSASSSGGSYNEQFF,TGCAGTGCTAGTTCTAGCGGGGGATCCTACAATGAGCAGTTCTTC
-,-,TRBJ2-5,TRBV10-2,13,CASTPTPDGAQYF,TGCGCCAGCACCCCGACACCCGACGGGGCCCAGTACTTC
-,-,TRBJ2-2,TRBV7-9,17,CASTRRVGQWNTGELFF,TGTGCCAGCACCCGTAGGGTCGGACAGTGGAACACCGGGGAGCTGTTTTTT
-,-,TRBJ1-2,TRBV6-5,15,CASTSEGGRTYGYTF,TGTGCCAGCACCTCTGAGGGGGGGCGGACTTATGGCTACACCTTC
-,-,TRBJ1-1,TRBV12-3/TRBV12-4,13,CASSRDMNTEAFF,TGTGCCAGCAGTCGGGATATGAACACTGAAGCTTTCTTT
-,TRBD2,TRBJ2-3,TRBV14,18,CASSQDFGGGASTDTQYF,TGTGCCAGCAGCCAAGATTTCGGCGGGGGGGCAAGCACAGATACGCAGTATTTT
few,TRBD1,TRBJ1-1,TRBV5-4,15,CASSLEGAMNTEAFF,TGTGCCAGCAGCTTAGAGGGGGCAATGAACACTGAAGCTTTCTTT
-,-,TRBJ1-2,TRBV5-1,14,CASSLAEGVDGYTF,TGCGCCAGCAGCTTGGCCGAAGGAGTCGATGGCTACACCTTC
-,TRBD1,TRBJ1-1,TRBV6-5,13,CASITPGQGVLFF,TGTGCCAGCATCACTCCAGGACAGGGGGTTCTTTTCTTT
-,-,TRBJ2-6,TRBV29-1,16,CSVDEDRASGANVLTF,TGCAGCGTTGATGAGGACAGAGCATCTGGGGCCAACGTCCTGACTTTC
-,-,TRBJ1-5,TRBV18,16,CASSPQAPGSNQPQHF,TGTGCCAGCTCACCACAGGCGCCCGGGAGCAATCAGCCCCAGCATTTT
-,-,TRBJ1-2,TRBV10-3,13,CATTDSLNYGYTF,TGTGCCACCACAGACAGTCTTAACTATGGCTACACCTTC
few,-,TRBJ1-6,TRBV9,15,CASAKESSYNSPLHF,TGTGCCAGCGCCAAAGAGAGCTCCTATAATTCACCCCTCCACTTT
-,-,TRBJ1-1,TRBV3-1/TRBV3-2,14,CASSQPGGSTEAFF,TGTGCCAGCAGCCAGCCCGGGGGTAGCACTGAAGCTTTCTTT
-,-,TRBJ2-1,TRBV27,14,CASSLATEYNEQFF,TGTGCCAGCAGTTTGGCGACAGAGTACAATGAGCAGTTCTTC
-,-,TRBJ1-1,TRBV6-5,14,CASSYSTGNTEAFF,TGTGCCAGCAGTTACTCAACAGGGAACACTGAAGCTTTCTTT
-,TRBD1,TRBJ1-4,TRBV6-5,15,CASSYLTGGGEKLFF,TGTGCCAGCAGTTACTTGACAGGGGGCGGAGAAAAACTGTTTTTT
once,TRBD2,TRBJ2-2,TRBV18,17,CASSVLAGGLNTGELFF,TGTGCCAGCTCAGTCCTAGCGGGGGGCCTCAACACCGGGGAGCTGTTTTTT
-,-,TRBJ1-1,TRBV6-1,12,CASKGAATEAFF,TGTGCCTCTAAAGGGGCGGCCACTGAAGCTTTCTTT